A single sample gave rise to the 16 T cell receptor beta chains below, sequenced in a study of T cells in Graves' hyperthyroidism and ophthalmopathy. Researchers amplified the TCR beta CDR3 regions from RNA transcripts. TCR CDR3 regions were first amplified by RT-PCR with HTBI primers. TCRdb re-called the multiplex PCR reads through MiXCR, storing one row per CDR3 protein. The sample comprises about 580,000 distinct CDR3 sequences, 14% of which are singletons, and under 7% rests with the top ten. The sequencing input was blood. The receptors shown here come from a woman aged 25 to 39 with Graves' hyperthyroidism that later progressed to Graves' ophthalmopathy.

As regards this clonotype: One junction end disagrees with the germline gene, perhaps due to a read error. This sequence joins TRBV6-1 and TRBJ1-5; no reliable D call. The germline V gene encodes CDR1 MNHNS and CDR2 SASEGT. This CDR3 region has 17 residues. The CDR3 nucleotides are TGTGCCAGCAACCCGTTTGCAGGCAGAGGTAGCGATCAGCCCCAGCATTTT. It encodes CASNPFAGRGSDQPQHF.

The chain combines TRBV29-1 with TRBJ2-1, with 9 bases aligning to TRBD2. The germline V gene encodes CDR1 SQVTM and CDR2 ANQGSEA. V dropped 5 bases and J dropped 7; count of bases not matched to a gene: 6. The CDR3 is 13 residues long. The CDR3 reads CSVILTSGNEQFF. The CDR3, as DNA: TGCAGCGTTATCCTTACTAGCGGGAATGAGCAGTTCTTC.

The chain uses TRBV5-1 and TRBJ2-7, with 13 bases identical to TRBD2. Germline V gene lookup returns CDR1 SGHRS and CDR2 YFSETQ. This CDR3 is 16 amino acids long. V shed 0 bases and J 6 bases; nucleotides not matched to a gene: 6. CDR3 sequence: CASSLDRTSGSPEQYF. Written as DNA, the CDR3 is TGCGCCAGCAGCTTGGATAGGACTAGCGGGAGCCCCGAGCAGTACTTC.

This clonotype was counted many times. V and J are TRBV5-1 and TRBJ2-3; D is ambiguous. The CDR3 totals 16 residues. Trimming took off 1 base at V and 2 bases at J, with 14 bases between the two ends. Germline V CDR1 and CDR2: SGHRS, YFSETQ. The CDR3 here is CASSLLGYKPTDTQYF. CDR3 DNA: TGCGCCAGCAGCTTGCTGGGATACAAGCCCACAGATACGCAGTATTTT.

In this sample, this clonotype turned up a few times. CDR3 in DNA: TGTGCCAGCAGCCAATGGCTGTGGGGGGCCATAATGAACACTGAAGCTTTCTTT. Translated, it gives CASSQWLWGAIMNTEAFF. The V gene is TRBV16, the J gene TRBJ1-1, with D perhaps matching TRBD1 (6 bases). Germline V lookup: CDR1 KGHSY, CDR2 FQNENV. V was shortened by 1 base and J by 0 bases, with 18 bases between the two germline ends. CDR3 length: 18 amino acids. The full variable domain, its missing parts supplied by reference TRBV16 and TRBJ1-1, is GEEVAQTPKHLVRGEGQKAKLYCAPIKGHSYVFWYQQVLKNEFKFLISFQNENVFDETGMPKERFSAKCLPNSPCSLEIQATKLEDSAVYFCASSQWLWGAIMNTEAFFGQGTRLTVV.

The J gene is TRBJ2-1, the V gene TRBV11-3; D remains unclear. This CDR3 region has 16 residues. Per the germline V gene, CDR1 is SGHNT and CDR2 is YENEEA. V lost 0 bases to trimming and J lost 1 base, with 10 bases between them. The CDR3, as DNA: TGTGCCAGCAGCTTAGATCGGCTCCTATCCTACAATGAGCAGTTCTTC. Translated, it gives CASSLDRLLSYNEQFF.

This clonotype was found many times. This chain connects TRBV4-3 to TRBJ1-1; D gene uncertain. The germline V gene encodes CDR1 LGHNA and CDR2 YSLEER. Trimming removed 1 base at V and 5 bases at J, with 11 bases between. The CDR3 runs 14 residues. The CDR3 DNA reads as TGCGCCAGCAGCCAAGCAGTCGACAAGACTGAAGCTTTCTTT. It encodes CASSQAVDKTEAFF.

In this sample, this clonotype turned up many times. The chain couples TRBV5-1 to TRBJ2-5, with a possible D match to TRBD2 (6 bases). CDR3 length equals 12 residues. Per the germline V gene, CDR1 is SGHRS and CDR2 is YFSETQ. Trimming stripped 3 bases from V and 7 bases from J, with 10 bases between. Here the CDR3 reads CASSSEAGTQYF. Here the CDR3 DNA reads TGCGCCAGCAGCTCGGAAGCGGGGACCCAGTACTTC.

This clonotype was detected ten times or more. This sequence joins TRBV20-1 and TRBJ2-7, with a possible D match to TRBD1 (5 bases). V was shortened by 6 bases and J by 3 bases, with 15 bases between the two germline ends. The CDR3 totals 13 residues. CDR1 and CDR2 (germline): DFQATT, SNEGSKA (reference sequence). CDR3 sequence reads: CSAGPRESYEQYF. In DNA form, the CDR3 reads TGCAGTGCCGGACCCAGGGAAAGCTACGAGCAGTACTTC.

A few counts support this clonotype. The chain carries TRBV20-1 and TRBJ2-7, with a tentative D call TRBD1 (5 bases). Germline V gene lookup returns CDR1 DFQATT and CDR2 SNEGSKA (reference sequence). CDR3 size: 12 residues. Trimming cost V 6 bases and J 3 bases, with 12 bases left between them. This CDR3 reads CSADPGNYEQYF. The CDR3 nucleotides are TGCAGTGCCGACCCAGGGAACTACGAGCAGTACTTC.

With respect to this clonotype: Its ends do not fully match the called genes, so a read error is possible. CDR3 loop: CASSLIYNEQLF. The CDR3 region has the DNA TGTGCCAGCAGCCTAATTTACAATGAGCAGCTCTTC. This chain connects TRBV7-2 to TRBJ2-1; D remains unclear. The V gene's germline CDR1 is SGHTA and CDR2 FQGNSA. The CDR3 sequence is 12 residues long.

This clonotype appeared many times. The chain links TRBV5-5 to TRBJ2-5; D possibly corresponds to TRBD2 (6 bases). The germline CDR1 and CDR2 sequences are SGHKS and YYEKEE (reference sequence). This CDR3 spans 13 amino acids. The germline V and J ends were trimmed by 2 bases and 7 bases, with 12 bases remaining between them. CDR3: CASSLTLEGTQYF. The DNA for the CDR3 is TGTGCCAGCAGCTTAACCTTGGAGGGGACCCAGTACTTC.

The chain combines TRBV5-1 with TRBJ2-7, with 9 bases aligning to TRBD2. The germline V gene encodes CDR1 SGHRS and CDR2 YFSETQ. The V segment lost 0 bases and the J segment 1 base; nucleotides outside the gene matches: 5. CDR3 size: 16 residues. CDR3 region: CASSLGSAGGSYEQYF. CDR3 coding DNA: TGCGCCAGCAGCTTGGGGTCCGCGGGAGGGTCCTACGAGCAGTACTTC. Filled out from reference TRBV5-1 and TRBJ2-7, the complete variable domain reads KAGVTQTPRYLIKTRGQQVTLSCSPISGHRSVSWYQQTPGQGLQFLFEYFSETQRNKGNFPGRFSGRQFSNSRSEMNVSTLELGDSALYLCASSLGSAGGSYEQYFGPGTRLTVT.

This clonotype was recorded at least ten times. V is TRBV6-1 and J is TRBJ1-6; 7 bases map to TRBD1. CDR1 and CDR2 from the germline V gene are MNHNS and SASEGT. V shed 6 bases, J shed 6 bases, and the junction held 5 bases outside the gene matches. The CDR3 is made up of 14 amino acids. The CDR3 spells CASRRDSSNSPLHF. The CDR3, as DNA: TGTGCCAGCAGACGGGACAGTAGTAATTCACCCCTCCACTTT.

The CDR3 protein is CASSPGTSGNWELFF. DNA for the CDR3: TGTGCCAGCAGCCCTGGGACTAGCGGGAACTGGGAGCTGTTTTTT. The chain employs TRBV4-2 and TRBJ2-2; TRBD2 aligns across 13 bases. Germline V gene lookup returns CDR1 LGHNA and CDR2 YNFKEQ. This CDR3 is 15 amino acids long. Losses at the gene ends were 4 bases for V and 9 bases for J; bases not matched to a gene: 5.

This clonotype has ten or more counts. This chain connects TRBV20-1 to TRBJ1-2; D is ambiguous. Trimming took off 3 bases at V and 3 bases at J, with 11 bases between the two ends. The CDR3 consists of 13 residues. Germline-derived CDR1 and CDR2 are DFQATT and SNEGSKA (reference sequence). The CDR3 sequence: CSASSGFDYGYTF. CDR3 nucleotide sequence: TGCAGTGCTAGTTCTGGGTTTGACTATGGCTACACCTTC.